These 32 T cell receptor beta chains came from one sample sequenced in a study of shared clonotypes between healthy human individuals. The data were produced by immunoSEQ multiplex PCR, yet TCRdb's version contains in-frame clones alone and is incomplete. Of 2 million to 2.5 million clones in the sample, approximately 90% are singletons; the top ten hold approximately 0.4%. The sample consisted of naive CD4+ T cells from PBMCs. As to subset: CD45RA+ positively selected. All receptors come from a man aged 18 to 30 in good health. Some clones in this sample may be carry-over from other donors' samples.

This clone appeared a single time. The rearrangement joins TRBV5-1 to TRBJ1-1; no clear D. The CDR3 length is 15 residues. Per germline, CDR1 SGHRS and CDR2 YFSETQ. Trimming left V 0 bases short and J 3 bases short, with 12 bases between. Here the CDR3 DNA reads TGCGCCAGCAGCTTGGAGGGCCCAAAGGACACTGAAGCTTTCTTT. It is translated as CASSLEGPKDTEAFF.

The chain joins TRBV7-2 to TRBJ1-2; 10 positions match TRBD1. This CDR3 spans 15 amino acids. V gave up 2 bases and J gave up 5 bases; unmatched junction bases: 5. The germline V gene has CDR1 SGHTA and CDR2 FQGNSA. CDR3 DNA: TGTGCCAGCAGCTTAAAAGGACAGGGGGATTATGGCTACACCTTC. It is translated as CASSLKGQGDYGYTF.

This chain uses TRBV2 with TRBJ1-1; tentative D call: TRBD1 (6 bases). The CDR3 consists of 14 residues. In germline, CDR1 is SNHLY, CDR2 FYNNEI. V was clipped by 2 bases and J by 5 bases, with 12 bases between them. The CDR3 nucleotides read TGTGCCAGCAGTGAAATACAGGGAAGGACTGAAGCTTTCTTT. Translation gives CASSEIQGRTEAFF.

The genes are TRBV28 and TRBJ2-7; 8 nucleotides line up with TRBD2. Germline lookup yields CDR1 MDHEN and CDR2 SYDVKM. With 10 bases clipped from V and 0 bases from J, the junction kept 14 bases outside the gene matches. The CDR3 covers 16 residues. The CDR3 loop is CATSRGGGGSSYEQYF. The CDR3 nucleotides are TGTGCCACCTCCCGCGGGGGCGGGGGGAGCTCCTACGAGCAGTACTTC.

The chain is built from TRBV4-1 and TRBJ2-5; 8 positions agree with TRBD1. The CDR3 loop spans 15 amino acids. V was pared by 5 bases and J by 2 bases, with 7 bases of the junction left unmatched. Germline V lookup: CDR1 MGHRA, CDR2 YSYEKL. CDR3 nucleotide sequence: TGCGCCAGCAGCGACAGGGGTTGGTTGCAAGAGACCCAGTACTTC. This gives the protein CASSDRGWLQETQYF.

This rearrangement joins TRBV25-1 to TRBJ1-2, with 7 bases identical to TRBD1. The germline V gene has CDR1 MGHDK and CDR2 SYGVNS. The CDR3 has 13 amino acids. Unmatched junction bases numbered 7, after V lost 8 bases and J lost 4 bases. The CDR3: CASGGQERYGYTF. The CDR3 DNA is TGTGCCAGCGGTGGACAGGAGCGCTATGGCTACACCTTC.

V gene TRBV19 combines with J gene TRBJ1-1; D gene unclear. V was shortened by 0 bases and J by 4 bases, with 18 bases between the two germline ends. The germline CDR1 and CDR2 sequences are LNHDA and SQIVND (reference sequence). The CDR3 spans 17 residues. In nucleotides, the CDR3 is TGTGCCAGTAGTATAGATGTCCGGTGGGAGTTGGGCACTGAAGCTTTCTTT. Translated: CASSIDVRWELGTEAFF.

The rearrangement joins TRBV5-4 to TRBJ2-5; no definite D call. The CDR3 extends over 14 amino acids. Germline V lookup: CDR1 SGHNT, CDR2 YYREEE (reference sequence). V shed 2 bases and J shed 0 bases, with 8 bases lying between them. The CDR3, as DNA: TGTGCCAGCAGCTTTAGGATAGACCAAGAGACCCAGTACTTC. It is translated as CASSFRIDQETQYF.

The chain joins TRBV18 to TRBJ2-1, with TRBD2 matching over 7 bases. The CDR3 extends over 16 amino acids. Losses at the gene ends were 1 base for V and 4 bases for J; bases not matched to a gene: 7. The germline CDR1 and CDR2 sequences are KGHSH and LQKENI. As DNA, the CDR3 is TGTGCCAGCTCACCACTAACTAGCGTGTCGTACAATGAGCAGTTCTTC. Protein sequence: CASSPLTSVSYNEQFF.

The sample holds one count of this clone. The chain links TRBV5-1 to TRBJ2-3; perhaps TRBD2 as D (5 bases). CDR1 and CDR2 (germline): SGHRS, YFSETQ. V dropped 0 bases and J dropped 1 base, with 12 bases sitting between them. The CDR3 extends over 16 amino acids. The DNA of the CDR3 is TGCGCCAGCAGCTTGGCCGCACGGGGAGGCACAGATACGCAGTATTTT. Translating it yields CASSLAARGGTDTQYF.

The chain couples TRBV11-2 to TRBJ2-7, with a weak D call TRBD1 (5 bases). The CDR3 runs 16 residues. Germline CDR1 reads SGHAT; CDR2 reads FQNNGV. V dropped 4 bases and J dropped 5 bases, with 21 bases sitting between them. CDR3 sequence: CASSSKAPTVANEQYF. As DNA, the CDR3 is TGTGCCAGCAGCTCAAAGGCCCCGACAGTTGCGAACGAGCAGTACTTC. The full variable domain, its missing parts supplied by reference TRBV11-2 and TRBJ2-7, is EAGVAQSPRYKIIEKRQSVAFWCNPISGHATLYWYQQILGQGPKLLIQFQNNGVVDDSQLPKDRFSAERLKGVDSTLKIQPAKLEDSAVYLCASSSKAPTVANEQYFGPGTRLTVT.

Comments on this clone: The sample carries other DNA sequences with the same CDR3. This sequence joins TRBV18 and TRBJ2-7; D may match TRBD1 or TRBD2 (5 bases each). In germline, CDR1 is KGHSH, CDR2 LQKENI. V lost 1 base to trimming and J lost 0 bases, with 10 bases between them. The CDR3 covers 15 residues. Written as DNA, the CDR3 is TGTGCCAGCTCACCACAATCAGGGAGCTCCTACGAGCAGTACTTC. The encoded protein is CASSPQSGSSYEQYF.

The rearrangement joins TRBV28 to TRBJ2-7; D uncertain. Germline CDR1 MDHEN, CDR2 SYDVKM. V dropped 11 bases and J dropped 1 base, with 12 bases sitting between them. The CDR3 has 12 residues. This chain's CDR3 is CASYSNSYEQYF. CDR3 DNA sequence: TGTGCCTCCTACTCAAATTCCTACGAGCAGTACTTC.

The rearrangement joins TRBV21-1 to TRBJ1-1; the D call in the table, TRBD1, was not verified against the DNA. TRBV21-1 is recorded as a pseudogene. CDR3 length equals 15 residues. CDR3 DNA sequence: TGTGCCAGCAGCCCACACCCGGGACAGAACACTGAAGCTTTCTTT. Its protein product is CASSPHPGQNTEAFF.

The chain employs TRBV5-1 and TRBJ1-5; 9 bases are shared with TRBD1. The germline gives CDR1 SGHRS, CDR2 YFSETQ. This CDR3 region has 14 residues. With V trimmed by 4 bases and J by 8 bases, 7 bases remained unmatched. This CDR3 reads CASSPGQGIKPQHF. DNA for the CDR3: TGCGCCAGCAGCCCTGGACAGGGGATAAAGCCCCAGCATTTT.

The rearrangement joins TRBV25-1 to TRBJ1-1; D perhaps matches TRBD1 (6 bases). This CDR3 is built from 12 residues. Trimming removed 6 bases from V and 2 bases from J, with 7 bases in between. Germline CDR1 reads MGHDK; CDR2 reads SYGVNS. Written as DNA, the CDR3 is TGTGCCAGCAGACAGGGCAACACTGAAGCTTTCTTT. Protein sequence: CASRQGNTEAFF.

Concerning this clone itself: Other DNA sequences within the sample encode an identical CDR3. This sequence joins TRBV2 and TRBJ1-1; the D is unclear. V lost 7 bases, J lost 0 bases, and 9 bases lay in between. In germline, CDR1 is SNHLY, CDR2 FYNNEI. The CDR3 spans 13 residues. DNA of the CDR3: TGTGCCAGCACCGGGGAAGTGAACACTGAAGCTTTCTTT. It yields the protein CASTGEVNTEAFF.

The CDR3 loop is CASSYRTGGSYEQYF. The CDR3 DNA reads TGTGCCAGCAGTTACAGGACAGGGGGCTCCTACGAGCAGTACTTC. V and J are TRBV6-5 and TRBJ2-7; 10 bases are shared with TRBD1. The V segment lost 2 bases and the J segment 0 bases; nucleotides outside the gene matches: 1. The CDR3 runs 15 residues. Looked up from germline, CDR1 is MNHEY and CDR2 is SVGAGI.

The V call is TRBV27, the J call TRBJ2-2; no reliable D call. Per the germline V gene, CDR1 is MNHEY and CDR2 is SMNVEV (reference sequence). Trimming stripped 1 base from V and 0 bases from J, with 6 bases between. The CDR3 is 15 residues long. CDR3: CASSLYAANTGELFF. CDR3 DNA sequence: TGTGCCAGCAGTTTATACGCGGCGAACACCGGGGAGCTGTTTTTT.

The chain recombines TRBV5-4 with TRBJ2-3; unclear D gene. CDR1 is SGHNT and CDR2 is YYREEE in the germline V gene (reference sequence). CDR3 length: 13 amino acids. V lost 0 bases, J lost 6 bases, and 8 bases lay in between. Written as DNA, the CDR3 is TGTGCCAGCAGCTTGGTGGCGGTCGATACGCAGTATTTT. Its translation: CASSLVAVDTQYF.

The chain uses TRBV4-3 and TRBJ2-7, with 12 bases identical to TRBD2. This CDR3 is 16 amino acids long. Germline assignment: CDR1 LGHNA and CDR2 YSLEER. J lost 3 bases, V lost 1 base, and 4 bases had no gene match. The CDR3: CASSQAVTSGSYEQYF. In DNA form, the CDR3 reads TGCGCCAGCAGCCAAGCGGTGACTAGCGGGAGCTACGAGCAGTACTTC.

Turning to this clone: This sample also contains other DNA sequences that code for the same CDR3. This rearrangement joins TRBV28 to TRBJ1-1; 8 bases map to TRBD1. V dropped 5 bases and J dropped 1; count of bases not matched to a gene: 3. CDR1 MDHEN and CDR2 SYDVKM come from the germline V gene. The CDR3 has 14 residues. CDR3 sequence (DNA): TGTGCCAGCAGTCTTCAGGGGGCGAACACTGAAGCTTTCTTT. This gives the protein CASSLQGANTEAFF.

Note on this clone: The same CDR3 also results from other DNA sequences found in this sample. This chain uses TRBV5-1 with TRBJ2-1; 12 bases are shared with TRBD2. Trimming took 2 bases from V and 9 from J; bases not matched to a gene: 6. Germline-derived CDR1 and CDR2 are SGHRS and YFSETQ. The CDR3 covers 15 residues. The DNA for the CDR3 is TGCGCCAGCAGCTTCCTAGCGGGAGGGCCTGCTGAGCAGTTCTTC. Translated: CASSFLAGGPAEQFF.

The chain carries TRBV27 and TRBJ2-7; D may be TRBD2 (6 bases). Germline lookup yields CDR1 MNHEY and CDR2 SMNVEV (reference sequence). V was pared by 3 bases and J by 5 bases, with 14 bases between. This CDR3 region has 14 residues. The CDR3 DNA reads TGTGCCAGCAGTTTTCGCGGGGCCCCCGACGAGCAGTACTTC. This encodes CASSFRGAPDEQYF.

The V and J genes are TRBV10-3 and TRBJ2-1, with TRBD2 identical over 10 bases. V was pared by 4 bases and J by 2 bases, with 5 bases of the junction left unmatched. Germline loops: CDR1 ENHRY, CDR2 SYGVKD. This CDR3 has 16 amino acids. CDR3 sequence: CAISVGLAAAYNEQFF. DNA for the CDR3: TGTGCCATCAGTGTTGGACTAGCGGCGGCCTACAATGAGCAGTTCTTC.

The chain carries TRBV9 and TRBJ1-5; D not certain. The germline gives CDR1 SGDLS, CDR2 YYNGEE. The CDR3 totals 15 residues. V lost 0 bases and J lost 4, with 11 bases in between. The CDR3 protein is CASSVGAGRNQPQHF. In DNA, the CDR3 is TGTGCCAGCAGCGTAGGGGCGGGAAGAAATCAGCCCCAGCATTTT.

CDR3 nucleotide sequence: TGTGCCAGCAGCTCGGGTCTGGAGACCCAGTACTTC. Encoded protein: CASSSGLETQYF. The rearrangement uses TRBV7-9 and TRBJ2-5, with D unclear. V was pared by 4 bases and J by 5 bases, with 8 bases between. Germline CDR1 and CDR2: SEHNR and FQNEAQ (reference sequence). The CDR3 spans 12 residues.

This chain links TRBV6-5 with TRBJ1-2; no reliable D call. This CDR3 contains 13 residues. The germline V and J ends were trimmed by 2 bases and 5 bases, with 9 bases remaining between them. Germline V gives CDR1 MNHEY, CDR2 SVGAGI. The CDR3 DNA reads TGTGCCAGCAGTTACGGCGCGGTTTATGGCTACACCTTC. As protein: CASSYGAVYGYTF.

This rearrangement joins TRBV11-3 to TRBJ2-3; D not resolved. V was shortened by 3 bases and J by 8 bases, with 18 bases between the two germline ends. This CDR3 spans 15 amino acids. The germline V gene encodes CDR1 SGHNT and CDR2 YENEEA. The CDR3 protein is CASSLDSGFASTQYF. In DNA, the CDR3 is TGTGCCAGCAGCTTGGATTCAGGATTCGCGAGTACGCAGTATTTT.

About this clone: Other DNA sequences in the same sample also yield this CDR3. V gene TRBV19 combines with J gene TRBJ1-1; 7 bases fit TRBD1. V lost 4 bases, J lost 5 bases, and 7 bases stayed unmatched. The CDR3 has 14 residues. CDR1 is LNHDA, CDR2 SQIVND, per germline (reference sequence). CDR3 coding DNA: TGTGCCAGTAGTACCCGACAGGGAAGGACTGAAGCTTTCTTT. It is translated as CASSTRQGRTEAFF.

The chain recombines TRBV10-2 with TRBJ2-7; the match to TRBD2 covers 8 bases. Germline CDR1 and CDR2: WSHSY and SAAADI. The CDR3 sequence is 14 residues long. V was clipped by 10 bases and J by 3 bases; unmatched bases: 11. CDR3 nucleotides: TGCGCCACCCTCGACCGGGAGGGGATCTACGAGCAGTACTTC. Protein product: CATLDREGIYEQYF.

The CDR3 spells CASSPVAGFGGYYNEQFF. CDR3 nucleotide sequence: TGTGCCAGCAGCCCTGTAGCGGGCTTCGGGGGATACTACAATGAGCAGTTCTTC. J is TRBJ2-1 and V is TRBV14; 7 nucleotides agree with TRBD2. The ends lost 4 bases at V and 3 bases at J; junction bases unmatched: 15. Germline V gene sequence: CDR1 SGHDN, CDR2 FVKESK. The CDR3 has 18 amino acids.